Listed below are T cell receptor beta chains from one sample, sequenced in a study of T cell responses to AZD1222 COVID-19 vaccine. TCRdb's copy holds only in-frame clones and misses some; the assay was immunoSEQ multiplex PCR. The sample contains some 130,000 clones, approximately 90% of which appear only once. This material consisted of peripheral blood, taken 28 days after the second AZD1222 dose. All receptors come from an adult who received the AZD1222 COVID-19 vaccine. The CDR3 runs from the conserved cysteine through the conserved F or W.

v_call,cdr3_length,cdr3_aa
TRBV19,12,CASSIRSYGYTF
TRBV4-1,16,CASSQDKWGTNEKLFF
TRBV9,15,CASSGGLAVSYEQYF
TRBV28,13,CASSFPGLDTQYF
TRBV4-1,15,CASSQDESSYNEQFF
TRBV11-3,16,CASSLGATSGLDEQFF
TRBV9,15,CASSVGAAPNYGYTF
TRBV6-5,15,CASSPRRDKGYGYTF
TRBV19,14,CASSIWGVRTEAFF
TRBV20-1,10,CSASGDEQFF
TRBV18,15,CASSTGGGGDSPLHF
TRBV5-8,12,CASSLTSYEQYF
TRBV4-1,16,CASSRFISGLAGELFF
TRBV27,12,CASHGQATEAFF
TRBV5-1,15,CASSLDPGVSETQYF
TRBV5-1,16,CASSQGQGAANEKLFF